Listed here are 28 T cell receptor beta chains from one sample, sequenced in a study of OX40 agonist ivuxolimab in advanced cancers. Profiled with immunoSEQ multiplex PCR; TCRdb holds only in-frame clones, not every one. The sample shows some 100,000 clones, about 92% of them seen only once. The sample was CD4+ or CD8+ T cells sorted from blood, taken in a trial of the OX40 agonist ivuxolimab. These receptors all come from an adult with an advanced solid tumor such as melanoma, head and neck, liver or kidney cancer.

The chain employs TRBV9 and TRBJ1-2, with TRBD1 as a possible D gene (5 bases). This CDR3 contains 17 residues. The germline gives CDR1 SGDLS, CDR2 YYNGEE. Trimming stripped 0 bases from V and 4 bases from J, with 19 bases between. The CDR3 DNA reads as TGTGCCAGCAGCGTAGATGGGGGACGGTCAGCAGGCTATGGCTACACCTTC. Encoded protein: CASSVDGGRSAGYGYTF. The full variable domain, its missing parts supplied by reference TRBV9 and TRBJ1-2, is DSGVTQTPKHLITATGQRVTLRCSPRSGDLSVYWYQQSLDQGLQFLIQYYNGEERAKGNILERFSAQQFPDLHSELNLSSLELGDSALYFCASSVDGGRSAGYGYTFGSGTRLTVV.

The genes are TRBV7-9 and TRBJ2-5; 8 nucleotides match TRBD2. V lost 5 bases and J lost 3; bases outside the gene matches: 14. Germline V CDR1 and CDR2: SEHNR, FQNEAQ (reference sequence). CDR3 size: 17 residues. The CDR3 is CASSPHLAGGAEETQYF. The DNA of the CDR3 is TGTGCCAGCAGCCCGCACTTGGCGGGAGGCGCAGAAGAGACCCAGTACTTC.

The chain links TRBV6-1 to TRBJ2-5; 8 positions agree with TRBD1. Germline V gives CDR1 MNHNS, CDR2 SASEGT. CDR3 length equals 15 residues. Unmatched junction bases numbered 6, after V lost 1 base and J lost 5 bases. CDR3 in amino acids: CASSEGQGSGETQYF. The CDR3 region has the DNA TGTGCCAGCAGTGAAGGACAGGGGTCCGGGGAGACCCAGTACTTC.

This clone was counted a single time. The genes are TRBV20-1 and TRBJ1-2; D uncertain. V shed 2 bases and J shed 6 bases, with 7 bases lying between them. The CDR3 extends over 11 amino acids. Germline CDR1 and CDR2: DFQATT and SNEGSKA (reference sequence). CDR3 sequence reads: CSARLGHGYTF. In DNA form, the CDR3 reads TGCAGTGCTAGATTAGGGCATGGCTACACCTTC.

The rearrangement links TRBV27 to TRBJ2-7, with no clear D. Trimming removed 3 bases at V and 2 bases at J, with 8 bases between. Germline CDR1 is MNHEY and CDR2 is SMNVEV (reference sequence). CDR3 size: 13 residues. CDR3 nucleotide sequence: TGTGCCAGCAGTTTTGGCACAACCTACGAGCAGTACTTC. Its protein product is CASSFGTTYEQYF.

This clone was counted a single time. This chain links TRBV12-5 with TRBJ1-2, with 7 bases aligning to TRBD1. The CDR3 extends over 14 amino acids. Germline V gene lookup returns CDR1 LGHNT and CDR2 FRNRAP. After removal of 1 base from V and 3 bases from J, the junction contained 2 bases not matched to a gene. CDR3 residues: CASGLDRGDYGYTF. CDR3 nucleotides: TGTGCTAGTGGTTTGGACAGGGGCGACTATGGCTACACCTTC.

The chain carries TRBV4-1 and TRBJ1-2, with 8 positions matching TRBD1. The V gene's germline CDR1 is MGHRA and CDR2 YSYEKL. Losses at the gene ends were 4 bases for V and 5 bases for J; bases not matched to a gene: 6. The CDR3 length is 14 residues. This CDR3 is CASSPWTGKYGYTF. For the CDR3, the DNA is TGCGCCAGCAGCCCGTGGACAGGGAAGTATGGCTACACCTTC.

This chain connects TRBV29-1 to TRBJ1-1; maybe TRBD1 (5 bases). Trimming removed 4 bases from V and 5 bases from J, with 11 bases in between. This CDR3 contains 12 residues. From germline, CDR1 is SQVTM and CDR2 ANQGSEA. The CDR3 DNA follows: TGCAGCGTTGTTGGGGGGGGTACTGAAGCTTTCTTT. It specifies CSVVGGGTEAFF.

J is TRBJ2-1 and V is TRBV7-9, with 11 bases identical to TRBD2. This CDR3 has 16 amino acids. V gave up 5 bases and J gave up 2 bases; unmatched junction bases: 5. Germline CDR1 is SEHNR and CDR2 is FQNEAQ (reference sequence). The CDR3 coding sequence is TGTGCCAGCAGCGCACAGACTAGCGGGGCCTACAATGAGCAGTTCTTC. It specifies CASSAQTSGAYNEQFF.

The chain joins TRBV6-6 to TRBJ2-7, with TRBD1 identical over 8 bases. In germline, CDR1 is MNHNY, CDR2 SVGAGI (reference sequence). Losses at the gene ends were 2 bases for V and 0 bases for J; bases not matched to a gene: 3. CDR3 size: 15 residues. In DNA form, the CDR3 reads TGTGCCAGCAGTTACGACAGGGGTTCCTCCTACGAGCAGTACTTC. Translation: CASSYDRGSSYEQYF.

The chain carries TRBV4-1 and TRBJ2-3, with D possibly TRBD2 on 6 matching bases. The length of the CDR3 is 16 residues. Trimming shortened V by 3 bases and J by 0 bases, and 13 bases separated the two germline ends. Germline CDR1 is MGHRA and CDR2 is YSYEKL. The CDR3 bases are TGCGCCAGCAGCCACCCGGGGGTATCTAGCACAGATACGCAGTATTTT. Residues: CASSHPGVSSTDTQYF.

The chain carries TRBV6-5 and TRBJ1-1, with D possibly TRBD1 on 5 matching bases. Germline CDR1 is MNHEY and CDR2 is SVGAGI. V lost 6 bases to trimming and J lost 6 bases, with 17 bases between them. This CDR3 has 14 residues. The CDR3 sequence: CASRPVGAWAEAFF. DNA of the CDR3: TGTGCCAGCAGGCCCGTAGGGGCTTGGGCTGAAGCTTTCTTT.

In regard to this clone: This sample also contains other DNA sequences that code for the same CDR3. V gene TRBV5-1 combines with J gene TRBJ2-7; TRBD2 matches 8 bases. Germline assignment: CDR1 SGHRS and CDR2 YFSETQ. The V and J ends lost 2 bases and 4 bases, in that order; junction bases with no gene match: 8. This CDR3 is built from 15 residues. The CDR3 coding sequence is TGCGCCAGCAGCTTAGGGACTAGTGGGATTTACGAGCAGTACTTC. Translated, it gives CASSLGTSGIYEQYF. The whole variable domain, remainder taken from reference TRBV5-1 and TRBJ2-7, is KAGVTQTPRYLIKTRGQQVTLSCSPISGHRSVSWYQQTPGQGLQFLFEYFSETQRNKGNFPGRFSGRQFSNSRSEMNVSTLELGDSALYLCASSLGTSGIYEQYFGPGTRLTVT.

The chain carries TRBV19 and TRBJ2-7; 7 bases agree with TRBD1. Germline V CDR1 and CDR2: LNHDA, SQIVND (reference sequence). CDR3 length equals 16 residues. Germline trimming cut 1 base from V and 3 bases from J; bases unmatched to any gene: 9. The chain's CDR3 is CASSIGGGRALYEQYF. In nucleotides, the CDR3 is TGTGCCAGTAGTATAGGAGGGGGCAGGGCCCTCTACGAGCAGTACTTC.

The CDR3 region has the DNA TGTGCCAGCAGACTTCAGGGGGCCACTGAAGCTTTCTTT. It encodes CASRLQGATEAFF. V and J are TRBV27 and TRBJ1-1; 8 bases are a match to TRBD1. Trimming at V came to 6 bases and at J to 4 bases, leaving 4 bases not matched to a gene. From germline, CDR1 is MNHEY and CDR2 SMNVEV (reference sequence). The CDR3 loop spans 13 amino acids.

This chain connects TRBV18 to TRBJ2-2, with D unresolved. The CDR3 extends over 12 amino acids. CDR1 and CDR2 (germline): KGHSH, LQKENI. V was clipped by 3 bases and J by 7 bases, with 6 bases between them. The DNA for the CDR3 is TGTGCCAGCTCACCTCCCAGCGGGGAGCTGTTTTTT. Protein product: CASSPPSGELFF.

This clone was observed once. This chain uses TRBV5-4 with TRBJ1-1; 12 bases map to TRBD1. Per the germline V gene, CDR1 is SGHNT and CDR2 is YYREEE (reference sequence). Trimming took 4 bases from V and 1 from J; bases not matched to a gene: 8. This CDR3 is 17 amino acids long. CDR3 sequence: CASSGGTGGPRNTEAFF. The CDR3 nucleotides read TGTGCCAGCAGCGGCGGGACAGGGGGCCCGAGGAACACTGAAGCTTTCTTT.

The chain is built from TRBV19 and TRBJ2-7, with D perhaps matching TRBD1 (5 bases). Germline CDR1 is LNHDA and CDR2 is SQIVND (reference sequence). The CDR3 runs to 14 residues. With 3 bases removed from V and 5 bases from J, the gap between germline ends came to 14 bases. The DNA for the CDR3 is TGTGCCAGTAGTATCTACAGGTGGAGCGACGAGCAGTACTTC. Translation: CASSIYRWSDEQYF.

This clone occurred once. The V gene is TRBV2, the J gene TRBJ2-7; possibly TRBD2 for D (5 bases). The V end was cut by 8 bases, the J end by 3 bases, with 20 bases between. Germline V gives CDR1 SNHLY, CDR2 FYNNEI. The CDR3 covers 15 residues. The CDR3 nucleotides read TGTGCCAGCTTGGAGTGGGATACTAGGAGCTACGAGCAGTACTTC. It codes for CASLEWDTRSYEQYF.

This clone has a handful of counts. The chain links TRBV30 to TRBJ1-1; D is perhaps TRBD1 (6 bases). CDR1 is GTSNPN, CDR2 SVGIG, per germline (reference sequence). This CDR3 is 12 amino acids long. V was shortened by 4 bases and J by 2 bases, with 8 bases between the two germline ends. CDR3: CAWKGVNTEAFF. CDR3 nucleotides: TGTGCCTGGAAGGGGGTTAACACTGAAGCTTTCTTT.

The chain recombines TRBV28 with TRBJ2-1; D may match TRBD1 or TRBD2 (5 bases each). There are 16 residues in the CDR3. Trimming took off 2 bases at V and 4 bases at J, with 15 bases between the two ends. The germline V gene encodes CDR1 MDHEN and CDR2 SYDVKM. CDR3 in amino acids: CASSLTGTENYNEQFF. DNA for the CDR3: TGTGCCAGCAGTTTAACCGGGACGGAAAATTACAATGAGCAGTTCTTC.

The chain combines TRBV30 with TRBJ2-3; 8 bases match TRBD1. Trimming at V came to 2 bases and at J to 1 base, leaving 5 bases not matched to a gene. The CDR3 length is 15 residues. CDR1 and CDR2 from the germline V gene are GTSNPN and SVGIG (reference sequence). The CDR3 spells CAWSISGGGTDTQYF. DNA for the CDR3: TGTGCCTGGAGTATCTCAGGGGGCGGCACAGATACGCAGTATTTT.

The rearrangement joins TRBV27 to TRBJ2-1; D remains ambiguous. In germline, CDR1 is MNHEY, CDR2 SMNVEV (reference sequence). The CDR3 is 14 residues long. Trimming shortened V by 4 bases and J by 0 bases, and 7 bases separated the two germline ends. The CDR3 region is CASSSPSSYNEQFF. DNA of the CDR3: TGTGCCAGCAGTTCCCCTAGCTCCTACAATGAGCAGTTCTTC.

The V gene is TRBV19, the J gene TRBJ2-3, with TRBD2 as a possible D gene (6 bases). The CDR3 loop spans 14 amino acids. Trimming removed 5 bases at V and 3 bases at J, with 12 bases between. CDR1 and CDR2 from the germline V gene are LNHDA and SQIVND (reference sequence). Here the CDR3 reads CASSLGGGTDTQYF. CDR3 sequence (DNA): TGTGCCAGTAGTTTGGGGGGAGGAACAGATACGCAGTATTTT.

The chain is built from TRBV7-7 and TRBJ2-7; 8 bases align to TRBD2. The V gene end was trimmed by 6 bases and the J gene end by 3 bases; junction bases not matched to a gene: 7. The CDR3 is made up of 14 amino acids. Germline CDR1 reads SSHAT; CDR2 reads FNYEAQ (reference sequence). The CDR3 coding sequence is TGTGCCAGCAGGGTGAGACTAGCGCACTACGAGCAGTACTTC. Amino acid sequence: CASRVRLAHYEQYF. Using reference TRBV7-7 and TRBJ2-7 for the parts outside the CDR3, the full variable domain is GAGVSQSPRYKVTKRGQDVTLRCDPISSHATLYWYQQALGQGPEFLTYFNYEAQPDKSGLPSDRFSAERPEGSISTLTIQRTEQRDSAMYRCASRVRLAHYEQYFGPGTRLTVT.

The rearrangement uses TRBV4-1 and TRBJ1-5; D not certain. Trimming left V 0 bases short and J 0 bases short, with 12 bases between. CDR1 and CDR2 (germline): MGHRA, YSYEKL. There are 17 residues in the CDR3. The CDR3 here is CASSQDLGSNSNQPQHF. CDR3 sequence (DNA): TGCGCCAGCAGCCAAGATCTGGGCAGTAATAGCAATCAGCCCCAGCATTTT.

The V call is TRBV11-2, the J call TRBJ1-1; 9 bases are shared with TRBD1. The CDR3 is made up of 15 amino acids. The germline gives CDR1 SGHAT, CDR2 FQNNGV. Losses at the gene ends were 0 bases for V and 5 bases for J; bases not matched to a gene: 4. CDR3 residues: CASSLERDRATEAFF. The DNA of the CDR3 is TGTGCCAGCAGCTTAGAGCGGGACAGGGCGACTGAAGCTTTCTTT.

The rearrangement joins TRBV4-2 to TRBJ2-2; 7 nucleotides line up with TRBD2. With V trimmed by 5 bases and J by 4 bases, 7 bases remained unmatched. Germline V gives CDR1 LGHNA, CDR2 YNFKEQ. The CDR3 has 15 residues. In nucleotides, the CDR3 is TGTGCCAGCAGCGTCGGGACTACGCTCACCGGGGAGCTGTTTTTT. It is translated as CASSVGTTLTGELFF.